The 2 T cell receptor beta chains given below trace back to one sample, sequenced in a study of response to subunit inactivated influenza vaccine. TCRdb reprocessed the RT-PCR reads with MiXCR, giving one entry per CDR3 protein. This sample yields about 240,000 distinct CDR3 sequences, of which less than 15% are seen a single time; over 6.5% belongs to the top ten. The sample consisted of non-naive T cells sorted from PBMCs, taken 14 days before vaccination. These receptors originate from a man between 45 and 60 years old who received an inactivated influenza vaccine.

The J gene is TRBJ1-5, the V gene TRBV2; D is uncertain. V lost 6 bases and J 3 bases, leaving 15 bases between the germline ends. CDR1 SNHLY and CDR2 FYNNEI come from the germline V gene. The CDR3 spans 15 residues. CDR3 in DNA: TGTGCCAGCAGACCCGGACGGAATTCCAATCAGCCCCAGCATTTT. Amino acid sequence: CASRPGRNSNQPQHF.

This clonotype occurred a few times. The chain joins TRBV10-3 to TRBJ2-6, with a possible D match to TRBD2 (6 bases). The CDR3 spans 18 residues. Germline lookup yields CDR1 ENHRY and CDR2 SYGVKD. V lost 4 bases to trimming and J lost 0 bases, with 16 bases between them. The CDR3 nucleotides read TGTGCCATCAGTGGGGGGGTGTGGGGCTTCTCTGGGGCCAACGTCCTGACTTTC. It codes for CAISGGVWGFSGANVLTF.